What follows are 4 T cell receptor beta chains derived from one specimen sequenced in a study of OX40 agonist ivuxolimab in advanced cancers. Profiled with immunoSEQ multiplex PCR; TCRdb holds only in-frame clones, not every one. The data hold about 13,000 clones, with roughly two thirds observed a single time. The sample consisted of CD4+ or CD8+ T cells sorted from blood, taken in a trial of the OX40 agonist ivuxolimab. The receptors shown here come from an adult with an advanced solid tumor such as melanoma, head and neck, liver or kidney cancer.

This chain joins TRBV6-5 and TRBJ2-7; D is perhaps TRBD1 or TRBD2 (5 bases each). Germline lookup yields CDR1 MNHEY and CDR2 SVGAGI. V was cut by 2 bases and J by 0 bases, with 8 bases left in between. This CDR3 comprises 14 residues. The CDR3 loop reads CASSYGDGSYEQYF. In DNA, the CDR3 is TGTGCCAGCAGTTACGGGGACGGCTCCTACGAGCAGTACTTC.

This clone has a handful of counts. This chain connects TRBV9 to TRBJ1-1, with D possibly TRBD1 on 6 matching bases. The CDR3 sequence is 14 residues long. The V and J ends lost 4 bases and 4 bases respectively, with 14 bases between them. Germline loops: CDR1 SGDLS, CDR2 YYNGEE. Written as DNA, the CDR3 is TGTGCCAGCAGCTATTCTCAGGGGAGCACTGAAGCTTTCTTT. It codes for CASSYSQGSTEAFF.

The rearrangement uses TRBV27 and TRBJ2-5; D may be TRBD1 or TRBD2 (5 bases each). The DNA end favors TRBJ2-7, so the J call may be wrong. CDR1 and CDR2 (germline): MNHEY, SMNVEV (reference sequence). This CDR3 region has 15 residues. The CDR3 region is CASSLFQGRNYEQYF. Written as DNA, the CDR3 is TGTGCCAGCAGTTTATTCCAGGGACGGAACTACGAGCAGTACTTC.

This clone is a singleton in its sample. V gene TRBV2 combines with J gene TRBJ2-5, with TRBD2 matching 12 bases. The V and J ends lost 8 bases and 5 bases, in that order; junction bases with no gene match: 9. The CDR3 consists of 15 residues. Germline assignment: CDR1 SNHLY and CDR2 FYNNEI. As DNA, the CDR3 is TGTGCCAGCGGCTCTAGCGGGGGGGCGAGGGAGACCCAGTACTTC. It specifies CASGSSGGARETQYF.